This T cell receptor beta chain was found in a study of cytomegalovirus exposure and HLA in healthy donors. The PCR used 60 Vbeta and 13 Jbeta primers. Assay: immunoSEQ multiplex PCR; the TCRdb copy retains only in-frame clones and omits some. In all, the sample yields 200,000 or so clones. About this clone: Its target is unknown.

The CDR3 covers 15 residues. Per the germline V gene, CDR1 is MNHNS and CDR2 is SASEGT. The J segment lost 7 bases and the V segment lost 6 bases, leaving 11 bases of the junction unmatched. Overall study results and limits: Most likely, a cluster of highly shared sequence variants arose as a sequencing artifact. In a later analysis, fewer than 20,000 TCR beta sequences were associated with HLA alleles at 0.05 false discovery rate. Cytomegalovirus association was assigned to more than 150 TCR beta chains.

V is TRBV6-1 and J is TRBJ2-1, with 8 bases identical to TRBD1. This clonotype was sampled from a boy younger than 18 in good health and CMV-seronegative. The sequenced sample consisted of PBMCs. CDR3 DNA: TGTGCCAGCAGGGAGTTGACAGGGGTGAATAATGAGCAGTTCTTC. Protein product: CASRELTGVNNEQFF.